This T cell receptor beta chain was retrieved from a study of T cell repertoires in cytomegalovirus infection. MiXCR, run by TCRdb on the reads, gives a single entry per CDR3 protein. The sample includes approximately 180,000 distinct CDR3 sequences, roughly 17% of them seen just once. This clonotype was seen a few times. CDR1 is MNHNY, CDR2 SVGAGI, per germline (reference sequence). CDR3 size: 13 residues. The junction had 6 bases not matched to a gene; V was cut back by 7 bases and J by 5 bases. The receptor was derived from a human donor in good health (CMV status not recorded). Some clones in this sample may be carry-over from other donors' samples. Input material: CD8+ T cells from PBMCs. The chain recombines TRBV6-6 with TRBJ2-5; TRBD1 matches 8 bases. The chain's CDR3 is CASTGQGWETQYF. CDR3 bases: TGTGCCAGCACAGGACAGGGATGGGAGACCCAGTACTTC.